This is a list of T cell receptor beta chains from one sample in a study of T cells in Graves' hyperthyroidism and ophthalmopathy. TCRdb recomputed calls from the multiplex PCR reads with MiXCR, one row per CDR3 protein. Of about 580,000 distinct CDR3 sequences listed, about 15% are singletons. The specimen was blood. Receptor source: a woman in her 30s with Graves' hyperthyroidism that later progressed to Graves' ophthalmopathy. Both conserved end residues are part of each CDR3. The D gene is left open where the match is weak. Some rows have no size entry. The others give once, few or many, or a class for an expanded clone.

clone_size: NA
d_call: NA
v_call: TRBV3-1
j_call: TRBJ1-1
cdr3_nt: TGTGCCAGCAGCCGGAGGTCGATCACTGAAGCTTTCTTT
cdr3_aa: CASSRRSITEAFF

clone_size: many
d_call: TRBD2
v_call: TRBV7-9
j_call: TRBJ2-7
cdr3_nt: TGTGCCAGCAGCTCGCCGACTAGCGGTAAGACCTACGAGCAGTACTTC
cdr3_aa: CASSSPTSGKTYEQYF

clone_size: many
d_call: NA
v_call: TRBV12-3/TRBV12-4
j_call: TRBJ1-1
cdr3_nt: TGTGCCAGCAGTTTAGAGGGGCCTGAGTGGGGTAAGGGGACTGAAGCTTTCTTT
cdr3_aa: CASSLEGPEWGKGTEAFF

clone_size: few
d_call: NA
v_call: TRBV10-3
j_call: TRBJ2-1
cdr3_nt: TGTGCCATCAGTGAGTCTACCCGAAACCTCCTCGGGGACGAGCAGTTCTTC
cdr3_aa: CAISESTRNLLGDEQFF

clone_size: many
d_call: TRBD2
v_call: TRBV20-1
j_call: TRBJ2-7
cdr3_nt: TGCAGTGCTAGTTTAGCGGGGACCTCCTACGAGCAGTACTTC
cdr3_aa: CSASLAGTSYEQYF

clone_size: NA
d_call: NA
v_call: TRBV24-1
j_call: TRBJ2-2
cdr3_nt: TGTGCCACCAGTGATTTCCGTGGGGGCGCAACCGGGGAGCTGTTTTTT
cdr3_aa: CATSDFRGGATGELFF

clone_size: NA
d_call: NA
v_call: TRBV2
j_call: TRBJ1-1
cdr3_nt: TGTGCCAGCATTTTCCCTCTCAATGAGGCTTTCTTT
cdr3_aa: CASIFPLNEAFF

clone_size: many
d_call: NA
v_call: TRBV18
j_call: TRBJ1-3
cdr3_nt: TGTGCCAGCTCACCATCTCAGGGAGGCTCTGGAAACACCATATATTTT
cdr3_aa: CASSPSQGGSGNTIYF

clone_size: many
d_call: NA
v_call: TRBV9
j_call: TRBJ1-4
cdr3_nt: TGTGCCAGCAGCGTGGACAGCAGGAATGAAAAACTGTTTTTT
cdr3_aa: CASSVDSRNEKLFF

clone_size: many
d_call: TRBD2
v_call: TRBV29-1
j_call: TRBJ2-1
cdr3_nt: TGCAGCGTGTCATTTAGCGGGAGGAACTCCTACAATGAGCAGTTCTTC
cdr3_aa: CSVSFSGRNSYNEQFF

clone_size: many
d_call: NA
v_call: TRBV12-3/TRBV12-4
j_call: TRBJ2-7
cdr3_nt: TGTGCCAGCAGAGGCAGCGTTTACGAGCAGTACTTC
cdr3_aa: CASRGSVYEQYF

clone_size: NA
d_call: NA
v_call: TRBV18
j_call: TRBJ1-2
cdr3_nt: TGTGCCAGCTCACCACCGGCTTTGGGCTATGGCTACACCTTC
cdr3_aa: CASSPPALGYGYTF

clone_size: many
d_call: NA
v_call: TRBV25-1
j_call: TRBJ1-2
cdr3_nt: TGTGCCAGCACTTTTGGGGACAACTATGGCTACACCTTC
cdr3_aa: CASTFGDNYGYTF

clone_size: NA
d_call: NA
v_call: TRBV30
j_call: TRBJ1-5
cdr3_nt: TGTGCTTGGGCTCTGGGGGGGAATCAGCCCCACCATTTT
cdr3_aa: CAWALGGNQPHHF

clone_size: NA
d_call: NA
v_call: TRBV7-6
j_call: TRBJ1-5
cdr3_nt: TGTGCCAGCAGCTTAGCCCCGGACAAGCCCCATCAGCCCCAGCATTTT
cdr3_aa: CASSLAPDKPHQPQHF

clone_size: many
d_call: NA
v_call: TRBV5-1
j_call: TRBJ2-1
cdr3_nt: TGCGCCAGCAGCTTCCGACAGGAGGTGGATGAGCAGTTCTTC
cdr3_aa: CASSFRQEVDEQFF

clone_size: many
d_call: TRBD1
v_call: TRBV10-3
j_call: TRBJ2-7
cdr3_nt: TGTGCCATCAGCGAGGGACAGGACTACGAGCAGTACTTC
cdr3_aa: CAISEGQDYEQYF

clone_size: many
d_call: NA
v_call: TRBV4-1
j_call: TRBJ1-1
cdr3_nt: TGCGCCAGCAGCCAGTCCGGGACATCGAACACTGAAGCTTTCTTT
cdr3_aa: CASSQSGTSNTEAFF

clone_size: few
d_call: TRBD1
v_call: TRBV18
j_call: TRBJ1-1
cdr3_nt: TGTGCCAGCTCACTGAGGGGGCTGGCTGAAGCTTTCTTT
cdr3_aa: CASSLRGLAEAFF

clone_size: many
d_call: TRBD1
v_call: TRBV12-3/TRBV12-4
j_call: TRBJ2-2
cdr3_nt: TGTGCCAGTGAGGCCCCCGGGACAGGGGGCACCGGGGAGCTGTTTTTT
cdr3_aa: CASEAPGTGGTGELFF

clone_size: many
d_call: NA
v_call: TRBV4-2
j_call: TRBJ1-1
cdr3_nt: TGTGCCAGCAGCCGACTAAGGGGTCAGGCGGCTTTCTTT
cdr3_aa: CASSRLRGQAAFF

clone_size: many
d_call: NA
v_call: TRBV6-1
j_call: TRBJ2-1
cdr3_nt: TGTGCCAGCAGTCCCATAGCAGGGCTTGATGAGCAGTTCTTC
cdr3_aa: CASSPIAGLDEQFF

clone_size: NA
d_call: TRBD1
v_call: TRBV10-3
j_call: TRBJ2-7
cdr3_nt: TGTGCCATCAACGGACAGGGAACCTACGAGCAGTACTTC
cdr3_aa: CAINGQGTYEQYF

clone_size: few
d_call: TRBD1
v_call: TRBV10-2
j_call: TRBJ1-1
cdr3_nt: TGCGCCAGCAGTGAGCCTCAGGGGGCGAACACTGAAGCTTTCTTT
cdr3_aa: CASSEPQGANTEAFF

clone_size: NA
d_call: NA
v_call: TRBV2
j_call: TRBJ2-2
cdr3_nt: TGTGCCAGCACAGAGGAGAACACCGGGGAGCTGTTTTTT
cdr3_aa: CASTEENTGELFF

clone_size: many
d_call: TRBD1
v_call: TRBV11-2
j_call: TRBJ1-6
cdr3_nt: TGTGCCAGCAGCACCTTGACAGGGAGGAATTCACCCCTCCACTTT
cdr3_aa: CASSTLTGRNSPLHF

clone_size: NA
d_call: NA
v_call: TRBV20-1
j_call: TRBJ1-1
cdr3_nt: TGCAGTGGTTACAGACAGCCAGGAAACACTGAAGCTTTCTTT
cdr3_aa: CSGYRQPGNTEAFF

clone_size: NA
d_call: TRBD1
v_call: TRBV7-2
j_call: TRBJ2-7
cdr3_nt: TGTGCCGGCAGCCAAGGGACAGGGGGCCCGCTATCGTCCTACGAGCAGTACTTC
cdr3_aa: CAGSQGTGGPLSSYEQYF

clone_size: NA
d_call: NA
v_call: TRBV6-5
j_call: TRBJ1-1
cdr3_nt: TGTGCCAGCAGTTACTCGTCGGGACCAGGATACAATGAAGCTTTCTTT
cdr3_aa: CASSYSSGPGYNEAFF

clone_size: NA
d_call: NA
v_call: TRBV2
j_call: TRBJ2-2
cdr3_nt: TGTGCCAGCAGAGTAGACCTCACCGGGGAGCTGTTTTTT
cdr3_aa: CASRVDLTGELFF

clone_size: many
d_call: NA
v_call: TRBV18
j_call: TRBJ2-1
cdr3_nt: TGTGCCAGCTCACCACAGGACCTCAACTACAATGAGCAGTTCTTC
cdr3_aa: CASSPQDLNYNEQFF

clone_size: many
d_call: NA
v_call: TRBV3-1
j_call: TRBJ1-2
cdr3_nt: TGTGCCAGCAGCCAAACAAGCGGGATCAACTATGGCTACACCTTC
cdr3_aa: CASSQTSGINYGYTF

clone_size: many
d_call: TRBD2
v_call: TRBV4-2
j_call: TRBJ2-5
cdr3_nt: TGTGCCAGCAGCCAAGGGCTAGCGGGAGGAGGGCAAGAGACCCAGTACTTC
cdr3_aa: CASSQGLAGGGQETQYF

clone_size: many
d_call: NA
v_call: TRBV12-3/TRBV12-4
j_call: TRBJ2-6
cdr3_nt: TGTGCCAGCAGCGGAGGGAGGACTGGGGCCAACGTCCTGACTTTC
cdr3_aa: CASSGGRTGANVLTF

clone_size: few
d_call: TRBD2
v_call: TRBV25-1
j_call: TRBJ2-5
cdr3_nt: TGTGCCAGCAGTCCCCGGAGGACTAGCGGGAAAGCCGAACGCCAAGAGACCCAGTACTTC
cdr3_aa: CASSPRRTSGKAERQETQYF

clone_size: NA
d_call: TRBD2
v_call: TRBV24-1
j_call: TRBJ2-1
cdr3_nt: TGTGCCACCAGTGATGCTAGCGGGAGGGCCTCTATCAATGAGCAGTTCTTC
cdr3_aa: CATSDASGRASINEQFF

clone_size: many
d_call: NA
v_call: TRBV27
j_call: TRBJ2-5
cdr3_nt: TGTGCCAGCAGTTTCTCACAGGGAGGGGAAGAGACCCAGTACTTC
cdr3_aa: CASSFSQGGEETQYF

clone_size: NA
d_call: NA
v_call: TRBV6-1
j_call: TRBJ2-7
cdr3_nt: TGTGCCAGCAGTGGGTCGGGTCCCGCCTACGAGCAGTACTTC
cdr3_aa: CASSGSGPAYEQYF

clone_size: many
d_call: NA
v_call: TRBV19
j_call: TRBJ1-1
cdr3_nt: TGTGCCAGTAGTATAGGCACCCAGAACACTGAAGCTTTCTTT
cdr3_aa: CASSIGTQNTEAFF

clone_size: few
d_call: NA
v_call: TRBV30
j_call: TRBJ2-1
cdr3_nt: TGTGCCTGGAAAAGGCCGAACAATGAGCAGTTCTTC
cdr3_aa: CAWKRPNNEQFF

clone_size: once
d_call: TRBD1
v_call: TRBV19
j_call: TRBJ1-6
cdr3_nt: TGTGCCAGTAGCCGGGACAGGGATTATTCACCCCTCCACTTT
cdr3_aa: CASSRDRDYSPLHF

clone_size: few
d_call: TRBD1
v_call: TRBV5-4
j_call: TRBJ1-4
cdr3_nt: TGTGCCAGCAGCTTTACCGGGACAGGGGTCGAAAAACTGTTTTTT
cdr3_aa: CASSFTGTGVEKLFF

clone_size: few
d_call: TRBD2
v_call: TRBV6-1
j_call: TRBJ2-5
cdr3_nt: TGTGCCAGCGGCAGACTAGCGCTTACAGAGACCCAGTACTTC
cdr3_aa: CASGRLALTETQYF

clone_size: many
d_call: NA
v_call: TRBV27
j_call: TRBJ1-1
cdr3_nt: TGTGCCAGCATCATGCCGCCGAAAGCTTTCTTT
cdr3_aa: CASIMPPKAFF

clone_size: many
d_call: NA
v_call: TRBV12-5
j_call: TRBJ2-5
cdr3_nt: TGTGCTACTAGTAGGGGCCGGGACCAAGAGACCCAGTACTTC
cdr3_aa: CATSRGRDQETQYF

clone_size: few
d_call: NA
v_call: TRBV19
j_call: TRBJ2-7
cdr3_nt: TGTGCCAGTCGATTCGCCGGGACTTCCGAGCAGTACTTC
cdr3_aa: CASRFAGTSEQYF

clone_size: NA
d_call: NA
v_call: TRBV7-9
j_call: TRBJ1-2
cdr3_nt: TGTGCCAGCAGCTTCGGTCGGGATGGCTACACCTTC
cdr3_aa: CASSFGRDGYTF

clone_size: few
d_call: NA
v_call: TRBV19
j_call: TRBJ2-7
cdr3_nt: TGTGCCAGTAGTATAGTGGTGGGATCGTTCTACGAGCAGTACTTC
cdr3_aa: CASSIVVGSFYEQYF

clone_size: many
d_call: NA
v_call: TRBV6-2/TRBV6-3
j_call: TRBJ1-1
cdr3_nt: TGTGCCAGCATAAGCGGGTACATGAACACTGAAGCTTTCTTT
cdr3_aa: CASISGYMNTEAFF

clone_size: many
d_call: NA
v_call: TRBV30
j_call: TRBJ1-1
cdr3_nt: TGTGCCTGCCTTGTCTCAGCGGTTTGGGGCTCAAACACTGAAGCTTTCTTT
cdr3_aa: CACLVSAVWGSNTEAFF

clone_size: many
d_call: NA
v_call: TRBV30
j_call: TRBJ1-3
cdr3_nt: TGTGCCTGGCAGGGCTCTGGAAACACCATATATTTT
cdr3_aa: CAWQGSGNTIYF

clone_size: few
d_call: NA
v_call: TRBV3-1
j_call: TRBJ2-5
cdr3_nt: TGTGCCAGCAGCCAGGGGCCGGGCCGACAGTACCAAGAGACCCAGTACTTC
cdr3_aa: CASSQGPGRQYQETQYF

clone_size: many
d_call: NA
v_call: TRBV27
j_call: TRBJ1-6
cdr3_nt: TGTGCCAGCAGATTGGGATACTATAATTCACCCCTCCACTTT
cdr3_aa: CASRLGYYNSPLHF

clone_size: many
d_call: NA
v_call: TRBV20-1
j_call: TRBJ2-2
cdr3_nt: TGCAGTGCTACCACCCAGGGGTCCACCGGGGAGCTGTTTTTT
cdr3_aa: CSATTQGSTGELFF